This T cell receptor beta chain originates from a study of PD-1 blockade in classical Hodgkin lymphoma (dated by TCRdb to the early 2020s). Regarding the complete study: Nivolumab dosing was 3 mg/kg intravenously every 2 weeks, continuing until either disease progression or unacceptable toxicity. A peripheral blood immune signature of response to PD-1 blockade in classical Hodgkin lymphoma was defined using TCR beta sequencing and CyTOF.

Interpreted using the paper, the time point label stands for: cycle 2 day 1 (C2D1) of nivolumab. All trial patients had relapsed after autologous stem cell transplantation, with cohorts A, B and C differing in prior brentuximab vedotin exposure. The trial cohort comprised more than 55 patients with relapsed/refractory classical Hodgkin lymphoma whose best overall responses were complete response, partial response or progressive disease. Single-agent nivolumab was administered to trial patients in the multi-cohort phase II CheckMate 205 trial. Best overall response was determined by an independent review committee according to the 2007 International Working Group response criteria. PBMCs from the trial were collected at three points: immediately before nivolumab initiation (C1D1), and during therapy at cycle 2 day 1 and cycle 4 day 1. After peripheral blood was drawn into 8 mL Vacutainer Cell Preparation Tubes, PBMCs were isolated by centrifugation and then cryopreserved.

Spanning cysteine to phenylalanine, the CDR3 consists of 14 amino acids. The only DNA kept is the CDR3, 42 bases in frame from the first base. Compared with germline, V lacks 7 bases and J lacks 6 bases; bases without a gene match: 9. The germline V gene yields MDHEN for CDR1 and SYDVKM for CDR2. What the research found in general, with its limitations: Baseline TCR diversity was reported as lower in newly diagnosed patients than in healthy donors, and lower still in relapsed/refractory patients. CD4+ but not CD8+ TCR diversity rose significantly by C4D1 (p=0.0027 vs p=0.16), most apparent in complete responders (p=0.02). Diversity was lower in patients who began nivolumab less than 1 year after ASCT, so these patients were left out of later analyses to avoid confounding by immune reconstitution. Trial patients achieving complete response had baseline diversity similar to newly diagnosed patients, whereas partial responders and progressors had significantly lower diversity. The study was restricted to a single clinical trial cohort, and the causes of repertoire differences, possibly disease activity or prior therapy, were left undefined.

The Qiagen DNeasy kit was used to extract genomic DNA both from unsorted PBMCs and from the negatively selected CD4+ and CD8+ fractions. TCR beta CDR3 regions were subjected to amplification by immunoSEQ multiplex PCR with primers that anneal to V and J segments. Amplification bias was minimized using a synthetic immune receptor repertoire, and residual bias was removed computationally after sequencing. Per the authors' processing: Custom Python scripts were used to quantify repertoire diversity as the Shannon entropy index. The unsorted, CD4+ and CD8+ repertoires were each analyzed separately, with the exception of combined analyses, where CD4+ and CD8+ sequences were merged in silico. Clonal expansion was defined as a frequency increase of at least 2-fold after treatment compared with C1D1, and clones undetected at baseline were assigned a pseudocount of 0.5. Singleton clones were defined as clones with 0 or 1 copy at C1D1, and non-singleton clones were defined as clones with 2 or more copies. Clones expanded in unsorted samples were assigned a CD4+, CD8+ or unknown annotation through matching of protein sequences in sorted samples from the same patient. Wilcoxon tests on paired samples were used to test diversity changes from C1D1 to C4D1. Held by TCRdb, this immuneACCESS table contains in-frame sequences only and omits some clones. Under half of the omission traces to an unresolved V gene where checked; the cause of the rest is unknown. For V, J and clone size, that table is used; D and trimming come from the DNA. Here the sample has 90,000 to 100,000 clones; 89% occur a single time. The top ten clones comprise roughly 10% of the sample.

This clone has a single count. Its antigen specificity is not known. No base quality values were provided; no much bigger clone lies one nucleotide off. Sequencing used peripheral blood mononuclear cells (PBMCs), obtained before the second cycle of nivolumab. The receptor's source is a human donor with classical Hodgkin lymphoma. The chain is encoded by TRBV28 joined to TRBJ1-5, with 7 middle bases fitting TRBD1. The DNA reads as follows: TGTGCCAGCACCCTACAGGGGACAGCTCAGCCCCAGCATTTT. Its translation reads: CASTLQGTAQPQHF.